The 20 T cell receptor beta chains listed next were all sequenced from one sample in a study of TIL therapy for anti-PD-1-resistant metastatic lung cancer. The libraries were made with immunoSEQ v3. TCRdb's table, derived via immunoSEQ multiplex PCR, lists solely in-frame clones and lacks some. The table includes about 32,000 clones, about 70% detected once. The time point here: pre-treatment sample, taken before nivolumab and TIL therapy. The sample was blood, taken at baseline. Receptors originate from a woman between 25 and 80 years old with non-small cell lung cancer.

The rearrangement links TRBV19 to TRBJ1-2; 8 bases match TRBD1. V trimming: 3 bases; J trimming: 6 bases; junction bases outside the gene matches: 3. Germline assignment: CDR1 LNHDA and CDR2 SQIVND (reference sequence). The CDR3 consists of 13 residues. CDR3: CASSMAGGDGYTF. CDR3 DNA: TGTGCCAGTAGTATGGCAGGGGGCGATGGCTACACCTTC.

The genes are TRBV19 and TRBJ2-2, with D perhaps matching TRBD1 (6 bases). There are 12 residues in the CDR3. Trimming took off 9 bases at V and 8 bases at J, with 13 bases between the two ends. Germline assignment: CDR1 LNHDA and CDR2 SQIVND (reference sequence). For the CDR3, the DNA is TGTGCCAGCCTGTCGAGGGGGGGGGAGCTGTTTTTT. This gives the protein CASLSRGGELFF.

The chain carries TRBV15 and TRBJ2-7, with 7 nucleotides matching TRBD2. Germline V gene lookup returns CDR1 LNHNV and CDR2 YYDKDF (reference sequence). This CDR3 is 15 amino acids long. The ends lost 0 bases at V and 2 bases at J; junction bases unmatched: 4. The CDR3 DNA follows: TGTGCCACCAGCAGAGAACGCGGGAGTGCCTACGAGCAGTACTTC. Its protein is CATSRERGSAYEQYF. Looking up the rest from reference TRBV15 and TRBJ2-7 gives the full variable domain: DAMVIQNPRYQVTQFGKPVTLSCSQTLNHNVMYWYQQKSSQAPKLLFHYYDKDFNNEADTPDNFQSRRPNTSFCFLDIRSPGLGDTAMYLCATSRERGSAYEQYFGPGTRLTVT.

This chain links TRBV7-2 with TRBJ2-5, with 8 bases lining up with TRBD1. The CDR3 has 15 residues. Germline CDR1 and CDR2: SGHTA and FQGNSA. V lost 3 bases and J lost 4; bases outside the gene matches: 7. The CDR3, as DNA: TGTGCCAGCAGCTTCAGACAGGGGCTATTAGAGACCCAGTACTTC. Translating gives CASSFRQGLLETQYF. The full variable domain, with the rest looked up from reference TRBV7-2 and TRBJ2-5, is GAGVSQSPSNKVTEKGKDVELRCDPISGHTALYWYRQSLGQGLEFLIYFQGNSAPDKSGLPSDRFSAERTGGSVSTLTIQRTQQEDSAVYLCASSFRQGLLETQYFGPGTRLLVL.

The chain couples TRBV6-1 to TRBJ2-7; D gene uncertain. CDR3 length: 12 amino acids. Germline V CDR1 and CDR2: MNHNS, SASEGT. V lost 4 bases and J lost 3, with 7 bases in between. For the CDR3, the DNA is TGTGCCAGCAGTGCTTGGATCTACGAGCAGTACTTC. It is translated as CASSAWIYEQYF.

The chain employs TRBV4-2 and TRBJ2-7; D unclear. The CDR3 has 14 amino acids. The germline V gene has CDR1 LGHNA and CDR2 YNFKEQ. V lost 1 base and J lost 4, with 11 bases in between. This chain's CDR3 is CASSQGPGEYEQYF. For the CDR3, the DNA is TGTGCCAGCAGCCAAGGGCCAGGAGAATACGAGCAGTACTTC.

This clone turned up a few times. One junction end disagrees with the germline gene, perhaps due to a read error. This chain connects TRBV7-9 to TRBJ1-2, with a tentative D call TRBD1 (6 bases). The CDR3 runs 13 residues. Germline values: CDR1 SEHNR, CDR2 FQNEAQ (reference sequence). In DNA, the CDR3 is TGTGCCAGCAGCCCCCTCCCCGTTTTCGGACAGTCATTC. The encoded protein is CASSPLPVFGQSF.

This clone has a handful of counts. This chain links TRBV27 with TRBJ1-1; a weak D match, TRBD1 (6 bases). Trimming took off 6 bases at V and 0 bases at J, with 14 bases between the two ends. This CDR3 comprises 15 residues. CDR1 MNHEY and CDR2 SMNVEV come from the germline V gene (reference sequence). This CDR3 reads CASRGTGWVNTEAFF. The CDR3 DNA reads TGTGCCAGCAGGGGTACAGGGTGGGTGAACACTGAAGCTTTCTTT.

The chain joins TRBV7-2 to TRBJ1-1, with D maybe TRBD1 (5 bases). The CDR3 runs 13 residues. Looked up from germline, CDR1 is SGHTA and CDR2 is FQGNSA. With 1 base removed from V and 10 bases from J, the gap between germline ends came to 13 bases. For the CDR3, the DNA is TGTGCCAGCAGCTTAGAAAGTGACAGTAGAGCTTTCTTT. Encoded protein: CASSLESDSRAFF. The whole variable domain, filled in from reference TRBV7-2 and TRBJ1-1, reads GAGVSQSPSNKVTEKGKDVELRCDPISGHTALYWYRQSLGQGLEFLIYFQGNSAPDKSGLPSDRFSAERTGGSVSTLTIQRTQQEDSAVYLCASSLESDSRAFFGQGTRLTVV.

This clone was seen more than once but under ten times. The genes are TRBV18 and TRBJ2-7; 7 positions agree with TRBD1. V shed 4 bases, J shed 5 bases, and the junction held 8 bases outside the gene matches. Germline lookup yields CDR1 KGHSH and CDR2 LQKENI. This CDR3 is built from 14 residues. DNA of the CDR3: TGTGCCAGCTCACTTCGGACAGGCGGCGACGAGCAGTACTTC. It is translated as CASSLRTGGDEQYF. Looking up the rest from reference TRBV18 and TRBJ2-7 gives the full variable domain: NAGVMQNPRHLVRRRGQEARLRCSPMKGHSHVYWYRQLPEEGLKFMVYLQKENIIDESGMPKERFSAEFPKEGPSILRIQQVVRGDSAAYFCASSLRTGGDEQYFGPGTRLTVT.

The chain combines TRBV7-9 with TRBJ2-1, with D perhaps matching TRBD1 or TRBD2 (5 bases each). CDR1 is SEHNR and CDR2 is FQNEAQ in the germline V gene (reference sequence). V was clipped by 6 bases and J by 0 bases, with 12 bases between them. The CDR3 has 15 amino acids. The CDR3 DNA sequence: TGTGCCAGCAGGATCGGGGCTAGCTCCTACAATGAGCAGTTCTTC. Its protein product is CASRIGASSYNEQFF.

The rearrangement joins TRBV2 to TRBJ1-2; the D is unclear. Germline CDR1 and CDR2: SNHLY and FYNNEI. Trimming removed 4 bases from V and 0 bases from J, with 6 bases in between. The CDR3 covers 13 residues. The CDR3 loop reads CASSALSNYGYTF. For the CDR3, the DNA is TGTGCCAGCAGTGCTCTATCTAACTATGGCTACACCTTC.

The V call is TRBV6-5, the J call TRBJ1-1; D ambiguous. CDR1 MNHEY and CDR2 SVGAGI come from the germline V gene. The CDR3 has 13 amino acids. Trimming took 4 bases from V and 3 from J, leaving 9 bases between them. The CDR3 sequence: CASSWTEDTEAFF. The CDR3 DNA follows: TGTGCCAGCAGTTGGACTGAGGACACTGAAGCTTTCTTT.

The chain carries TRBV5-4 and TRBJ1-1, with D tentatively TRBD1 (6 bases). Germline V gene sequence: CDR1 SGHNT, CDR2 YYREEE (reference sequence). V was shortened by 3 bases and J by 1 base, with 10 bases between the two germline ends. The length of the CDR3 is 14 residues. The CDR3: CASSYRDRNTEAFF. DNA of the CDR3: TGTGCCAGCAGCTACAGGGATAGGAACACTGAAGCTTTCTTT.

V is TRBV27 and J is TRBJ1-2; 7 bases match TRBD1. Germline assignment: CDR1 MNHEY and CDR2 SMNVEV (reference sequence). CDR3 length: 14 residues. After removal of 3 bases from V and 4 bases from J, the junction contained 5 bases not matched to a gene. Here the CDR3 reads CASSFLQGGYGYTF. The CDR3 coding sequence is TGTGCCAGCAGTTTTCTCCAGGGGGGCTATGGCTACACCTTC.

The CDR3: CASSIRGTEAFF. DNA of the CDR3: TGTGCCAGTAGTATCAGAGGGACCGAAGCTTTCTTT. The rearrangement joins TRBV19 to TRBJ1-1, with TRBD1 as a possible D gene (5 bases). Trimming stripped 3 bases from V and 8 bases from J, with 10 bases between. Germline V lookup: CDR1 LNHDA, CDR2 SQIVND (reference sequence). This CDR3 is built from 12 residues.

This chain uses TRBV11-2 with TRBJ2-1, with 10 bases that match TRBD2. The ends lost 5 bases at V and 7 bases at J; junction bases unmatched: 14. CDR3 length: 17 residues. From germline, CDR1 is SGHAT and CDR2 FQNNGV. This chain's CDR3 is CASSLRTSGGQRNEQFF. In DNA, the CDR3 is TGTGCCAGCAGCCTGCGGACTAGCGGAGGTCAAAGGAATGAGCAGTTCTTC.

The chain has TRBV19 and TRBJ2-3; 14 bases match TRBD2. Germline V gene sequence: CDR1 LNHDA, CDR2 SQIVND (reference sequence). The V and J ends lost 3 bases and 0 bases, in that order; junction bases with no gene match: 14. The CDR3 covers 21 residues. The DNA of the CDR3 is TGTGCCAGTAGTATCGGGACTAGCGGGAGTCTCTTTTTCCAAAGCACAGATACGCAGTATTTT. This gives the protein CASSIGTSGSLFFQSTDTQYF.

The gene calls are TRBV30 and TRBJ1-1; 7 bases map to TRBD1. The V and J ends lost 3 bases and 4 bases, in that order; junction bases with no gene match: 11. The CDR3 is made up of 15 amino acids. The germline gives CDR1 GTSNPN, CDR2 SVGIG (reference sequence). CDR3 region: CAWRAGQEEVTEAFF. CDR3 coding DNA: TGTGCCTGGAGGGCCGGACAGGAGGAAGTCACTGAAGCTTTCTTT.

The chain recombines TRBV23-1 with TRBJ2-4; the match to TRBD1 covers 9 bases. TRBV23-1 is identified as an open reading frame with a role that is uncertain. V dropped 8 bases and J dropped 7; count of bases not matched to a gene: 12. The CDR3 length is 15 residues. For the CDR3, the DNA is TGCGCCAGCGGAAAAACAGGGGGCGAGAGGAACATTCAGTACTTC. Translating gives CASGKTGGERNIQYF.